Shown below are 18 T cell receptor beta chains from a single sample sequenced in a study of shared clonotypes between healthy human individuals. The table came from immunoSEQ multiplex PCR; TCRdb's copy has only in-frame clones and leaves some out. The table lists approximately 2,200,000 clones, roughly 91% of them singletons. Positively selected for CCR7, the CD45RO-negative cells used as naive CD8 cells excluded terminally differentiated effector memory CD45RA+ cells. Sequencing was carried out using naive CD8+ T cells from PBMCs. These receptors were collected from a man in his late teens or twenties in good health. Some clones in this sample may be carry-over from other donors' samples.

The CDR3 coding sequence is TGTGCCAGCAGTTTCAACCTAGCGGGAGTTCCAGATACGCAGTATTTT. It is translated as CASSFNLAGVPDTQYF. This chain joins TRBV6-5 and TRBJ2-3; 10 nucleotides align to TRBD2. V was pared by 4 bases and J by 4 bases, with 8 bases of the junction left unmatched. Germline loops: CDR1 MNHEY, CDR2 SVGAGI. This CDR3 has 16 residues.

This chain connects TRBV5-4 to TRBJ2-5, with D tentatively TRBD2 (6 bases). The germline V and J ends were trimmed by 0 bases and 0 bases, with 15 bases remaining between them. The CDR3 length is 17 residues. The germline V gene encodes CDR1 SGHNT and CDR2 YYREEE (reference sequence). The CDR3 reads CASSLAGLASNQETQYF. Written as DNA, the CDR3 is TGTGCCAGCAGCTTGGCCGGGCTAGCGAGTAACCAAGAGACCCAGTACTTC.

The V and J genes are TRBV7-9 and TRBJ2-5, with a tentative D call TRBD1 (5 bases). The CDR3 is made up of 14 amino acids. Per germline, CDR1 SEHNR and CDR2 FQNEAQ (reference sequence). Between the trimmed V and J ends, which lost 2 bases and 1 base, there was a span of 8 bases. CDR3 in amino acids: CASSLRTSQETQYF. CDR3 nucleotides: TGTGCCAGCAGCTTAAGGACAAGCCAAGAGACCCAGTACTTC.

The chain combines TRBV28 with TRBJ2-1; weak D call: TRBD1 (5 bases). The germline V gene encodes CDR1 MDHEN and CDR2 SYDVKM. The V and J ends lost 7 bases and 0 bases respectively, with 19 bases between them. CDR3 length: 17 amino acids. This CDR3 reads CASTVNVGLSSYNEQFF. In DNA, the CDR3 is TGTGCCAGCACCGTGAACGTGGGGCTGAGCTCCTACAATGAGCAGTTCTTC. Full variable domain (remainder filled in from reference TRBV28 and TRBJ2-1): DVKVTQSSRYLVKRTGEKVFLECVQDMDHENMFWYRQDPGLGLRLIYFSYDVKMKEKGDIPEGYSVSREKKERFSLILESASTNQTSMYLCASTVNVGLSSYNEQFFGPGTRLTVL.

As DNA, the CDR3 is TGTGCCAGCAGCCCCCTCGGCTACAATCAGCCCCAGCATTTT. As protein: CASSPLGYNQPQHF. The rearrangement links TRBV27 to TRBJ1-5, with no clear D. Germline CDR1 reads MNHEY; CDR2 reads SMNVEV (reference sequence). Trimming shortened V by 6 bases and J by 3 bases, and 12 bases separated the two germline ends. The CDR3 has 14 amino acids.

This clone appeared once. This sequence joins TRBV4-1 and TRBJ1-1; unclear D gene. The germline gives CDR1 MGHRA, CDR2 YSYEKL. This CDR3 has 14 residues. Trimming pared 0 bases from V and 4 bases from J, leaving 9 bases between. CDR3 protein: CASSQDLWGTEAFF. The CDR3 DNA is TGCGCCAGCAGCCAAGATCTTTGGGGCACTGAAGCTTTCTTT.

This clone was counted only a few times. CDR3 in amino acids: CASSLWPLEAFF. In DNA form, the CDR3 reads TGTGCCAGCAGCTTATGGCCACTTGAAGCTTTCTTT. This chain uses TRBV11-2 with TRBJ1-1; D unresolved. Trimming cost V 2 bases and J 7 bases, with 8 bases left between them. This CDR3 spans 12 amino acids. CDR1 SGHAT and CDR2 FQNNGV come from the germline V gene.

V usage is TRBV6-4 and J usage is TRBJ2-2; 8 bases are shared with TRBD2. The trim removed 2 bases at V and 6 bases at J, leaving 8 bases unmatched. The CDR3 extends over 16 amino acids. Germline V gene sequence: CDR1 MRHNA, CDR2 SNTAGT. The CDR3 reads CASSDRASGYAGELFF. CDR3 DNA sequence: TGTGCCAGCAGTGACAGGGCTAGCGGGTATGCCGGGGAGCTGTTTTTT.

The V and J genes are TRBV5-6 and TRBJ2-1, with a possible D match to TRBD1 (7 bases). Germline CDR1 reads SGHDT; CDR2 reads YYEEEE. V lost 4 bases and J 3 bases, leaving 14 bases between the germline ends. The CDR3 consists of 15 residues. This CDR3 reads CASSLRRGRYNEQFF. The CDR3 coding sequence is TGTGCCAGCAGCCTCCGGAGGGGGCGCTACAATGAGCAGTTCTTC.

The rearrangement links TRBV28 to TRBJ2-7; D call uncertain. V was clipped by 2 bases and J by 4 bases, with 9 bases between them. The V gene's germline CDR1 is MDHEN and CDR2 SYDVKM. CDR3 size: 13 residues. DNA of the CDR3: TGTGCCAGCAGTTTAGGCTGGGCATACGAGCAGTACTTC. Translation gives CASSLGWAYEQYF.

This chain connects TRBV28 to TRBJ1-2; 9 nucleotides align to TRBD1. This CDR3 is 17 amino acids long. CDR1 is MDHEN and CDR2 is SYDVKM in the germline V gene. With 7 bases clipped from V and 5 bases from J, the junction kept 17 bases outside the gene matches. The CDR3 is CASKPNPRDRAGYGYTF. CDR3 bases: TGTGCCAGCAAACCGAACCCCCGGGACAGGGCTGGGTATGGCTACACCTTC.

This clone was seen once. The chain uses TRBV5-1 and TRBJ2-7, with 12 positions matching TRBD1. J was trimmed by 5 bases and V by 5 bases; bases with no gene match: 26. This CDR3 is 21 amino acids long. Germline assignment: CDR1 SGHRS and CDR2 YFSETQ. CDR3 in DNA: TGCGCCAGCAGGGGGTTTCCCGTCCGGGACAGGGGGCCCCGAGGGTCCGACGAGCAGTACTTC. Translation gives CASRGFPVRDRGPRGSDEQYF.

The table lists this clone with a count of one. This chain connects TRBV28 to TRBJ2-4; D could derive from TRBD1 or TRBD2 (6 bases each). The CDR3 is made up of 13 amino acids. The ends were cut back, 5 bases at V and 9 bases at J, with 14 bases in the middle. Germline V gene lookup returns CDR1 MDHEN and CDR2 SYDVKM. The CDR3 DNA follows: TGTGCCAGCAGTCCGCACACGGGGGCCATTCAGTACTTC. This codes for CASSPHTGAIQYF.

This rearrangement joins TRBV15 to TRBJ2-1; unclear D gene. V lost 1 base and J lost 2, with 9 bases in between. Germline V gene sequence: CDR1 LNHNV, CDR2 YYDKDF (reference sequence). The CDR3 contains 15 residues. The CDR3 spells CATSRGKGPYNEQFF. Here the CDR3 DNA reads TGTGCCACCAGCAGAGGGAAAGGTCCCTACAATGAGCAGTTCTTC.

The chain recombines TRBV19 with TRBJ1-5, with D perhaps matching TRBD1 (6 bases). The germline V gene encodes CDR1 LNHDA and CDR2 SQIVND (reference sequence). There are 14 residues in the CDR3. Trimming cost V 7 bases and J 3 bases, with 13 bases left between them. The CDR3 is CASTPDSFNQPQHF. CDR3 DNA sequence: TGTGCCAGTACCCCGGACAGCTTCAATCAGCCCCAGCATTTT.

On this clone itself: This CDR3 is also generated by other DNA sequences in the sample. The chain employs TRBV19 and TRBJ2-2, with D unresolved. The CDR3 consists of 12 residues. Trimming took off 9 bases at V and 3 bases at J, with 8 bases between the two ends. Germline V gene lookup returns CDR1 LNHDA and CDR2 SQIVND (reference sequence). This CDR3 is CASPGYTGELFF. The CDR3 DNA reads TGTGCCAGCCCCGGATACACCGGGGAGCTGTTTTTT.

The chain carries TRBV9 and TRBJ2-1; 9 nucleotides align to TRBD1. The CDR3 consists of 16 residues. Germline V lookup: CDR1 SGDLS, CDR2 YYNGEE. V lost 5 bases and J lost 2; bases outside the gene matches: 8. The CDR3 DNA sequence: TGTGCCAGCAGTTCTTTGGACAGGGGAGCCTACAATGAGCAGTTCTTC. Translating it yields CASSSLDRGAYNEQFF.

The chain joins TRBV5-1 to TRBJ2-5, with 8 bases matching TRBD1. The V gene end was trimmed by 1 base and the J gene end by 5 bases; junction bases not matched to a gene: 4. The CDR3 sequence is 14 residues long. CDR1 is SGHRS and CDR2 is YFSETQ in the germline V gene. The CDR3, as DNA: TGCGCCAGCAGCTTGAACAGGGGGAATGAGACCCAGTACTTC. It yields the protein CASSLNRGNETQYF.